This TCR beta chain is from a study of T-cell memory formation after mild COVID-19. This clonotype was seen a handful of times. TCRdb re-called the 5' RACE reads through MiXCR, storing one row per CDR3 protein. The sample lists hundreds of thousands of distinct CDR3 sequences; less than 20% were seen once. CDR1 KGHDR and CDR2 SFDVKD come from the germline V gene. The V and J ends lost 4 bases and 7 bases, in that order; junction bases with no gene match: 6. The CDR3 covers 14 residues. The sequenced sample consisted of PBMCs or a T cell subset sorted from them (not recorded which). The V and J genes are TRBV24-1 and TRBJ2-1, with 7 nucleotides matching TRBD1. This TCR was recovered from a young man who had mild COVID-19 (a few samples of this study predate the infection). Cell type and time point are not known. As DNA, the CDR3 is TGTGCCACCAGTGACCCAGGCAGGGGGAATGAGCAGTTCTTC. Encoded protein: CATSDPGRGNEQFF.